This T cell receptor (beta chain) was found in a study of early T cells in non-severe SARS-CoV-2 infection. In the study overall: The sequenced material was bulk RNA from unsorted whole blood, and its chains were unpaired.

The sample holds a few counts of this clonotype. Antigen: not known. TCRdb recomputed calls from the 5' RACE reads with MiXCR, one row per CDR3 protein. The sample includes about 64,000 distinct CDR3 sequences, about 10% seen only once; the top ten take about an eighth. The study's findings and limits: Using VDJdb, the matching emphasized anti-spike CD8 responses while missing private and CD4 specificities.

This receptor was identified in an adult who was a healthcare worker with PCR-confirmed SARS-CoV-2 infection or an uninfected control (not recorded which). The sample consisted of whole blood, taken at baseline.

CDR3 nucleotides: TGTGCCATCAGTGGGGGGGGCAGGGACACTGAAGCTTTCTTT. It translates to CAISGGGRDTEAFF. The chain combines TRBV10-3 with TRBJ1-1, with D perhaps TRBD1 (6 bases). CDR3 size: 14 residues. Germline-derived CDR1 and CDR2 are ENHRY and SYGVKD. V gave up 4 bases and J gave up 3 bases, with 12 bases separating them.